Presented here are 25 T cell receptor beta chains from one specimen sequenced in a study of identifying expanded T cells in peripheral blood. Only in-frame clones appear in the TCRdb table, and some are missing; sequencing was by immunoSEQ multiplex PCR. This sample has about 53,000 clones; about four fifths occur once, and the top ten carry approximately 15%. What was sequenced was blood. These receptors came from a person between 18 and 75 years old in good health.

V gene TRBV5-6 combines with J gene TRBJ1-1, with D perhaps matching TRBD1 (5 bases). This CDR3 is built from 14 residues. Germline V CDR1 and CDR2: SGHDT, YYEEEE. V gave up 4 bases and J gave up 4 bases, with 14 bases separating them. CDR3 loop: CASSTRVWGTEAFF. CDR3 bases: TGTGCCAGCAGCACCAGGGTATGGGGCACTGAAGCTTTCTTT.

The rearrangement links TRBV5-5 to TRBJ2-5, with a tentative D call TRBD1 (6 bases). The CDR3 contains 18 residues. Trimming stripped 2 bases from V and 5 bases from J, with 25 bases between. Germline values: CDR1 SGHKS, CDR2 YYEKEE (reference sequence). This CDR3 reads CASSFLQGSVGSGETQYF. CDR3 bases: TGTGCCAGCAGCTTCTTACAGGGCAGCGTCGGGTCTGGTGAGACCCAGTACTTC.

The V call is TRBV19, the J call TRBJ1-3; D gene ambiguous. In germline, CDR1 is LNHDA, CDR2 SQIVND (reference sequence). V gave up 2 bases and J gave up 4 bases, with 3 bases separating them. This CDR3 has 12 amino acids. The CDR3 reads CASSIRGNTIYF. Here the CDR3 DNA reads TGTGCCAGTAGTATACGGGGAAACACCATATATTTT.

This clone turned up a few times. V usage is TRBV4-1 and J usage is TRBJ1-2; 7 bases are a match to TRBD1. The ends lost 3 bases at V and 7 bases at J; junction bases unmatched: 8. This CDR3 has 14 residues. CDR1 and CDR2 from the germline V gene are MGHRA and YSYEKL. Written as DNA, the CDR3 is TGCGCCAGCAGCCAGTCCGGGACAGCGCGTGGCTACACCTTC. As protein: CASSQSGTARGYTF.

This chain links TRBV18 with TRBJ1-2; D not resolved. The CDR3 has 13 amino acids. Germline assignment: CDR1 KGHSH and CDR2 LQKENI. Trimming took off 2 bases at V and 5 bases at J, with 9 bases between the two ends. The CDR3: CASSPEAGYGYTF. DNA of the CDR3: TGTGCCAGCTCACCAGAGGCTGGGTATGGCTACACCTTC. The whole variable domain, filled in from reference TRBV18 and TRBJ1-2, reads NAGVMQNPRHLVRRRGQEARLRCSPMKGHSHVYWYRQLPEEGLKFMVYLQKENIIDESGMPKERFSAEFPKEGPSILRIQQVVRGDSAAYFCASSPEAGYGYTFGSGTRLTVV.

This sequence joins TRBV9 and TRBJ1-2; tentatively, D is TRBD1 (5 bases). The germline V gene has CDR1 SGDLS and CDR2 YYNGEE. The length of the CDR3 is 13 residues. Trimming cost V 3 bases and J 7 bases, with 13 bases left between them. DNA for the CDR3: TGTGCCAGCAGCGACGGACAAGTCTTTGGCTACACCTTC. Its protein is CASSDGQVFGYTF.

Comments on this clone: At one end the junction does not follow the germline gene, possibly because of a read error. V gene TRBV6-1 combines with J gene TRBJ1-1, with a possible D match to TRBD1 (5 bases). This CDR3 is 13 amino acids long. Germline-derived CDR1 and CDR2 are MNHNS and SASEGT. The CDR3 loop is CASSEDYDRGRKF. CDR3 coding DNA: TGTGCCAGCAGTGAAGATTACGACAGAGGGAGAAAGTTT.

The rearrangement joins TRBV5-8 to TRBJ2-1; D may be TRBD2 (5 bases). V was clipped by 5 bases and J by 4 bases, with 10 bases between them. The CDR3 has 13 residues. CDR1 and CDR2 from the germline V gene are SGHTS and YDEGEE. The CDR3 protein is CASSFGLYNEQFF. The DNA for the CDR3 is TGTGCCAGCAGTTTTGGACTTTACAATGAGCAGTTCTTC.

The chain links TRBV10-2 to TRBJ1-2; no definite D call. This CDR3 is built from 12 residues. Per the germline V gene, CDR1 is WSHSY and CDR2 is SAAADI. V shed 8 bases and J shed 3 bases, with 10 bases lying between them. This CDR3 reads CASREDHYGYTF. The CDR3 DNA is TGCGCCAGCCGCGAAGACCACTATGGCTACACCTTC.

In nucleotides, the CDR3 is TGTGCCAGCAGCCAAGAGGGGACAGGGCCCCATGAGCAGTTCTTC. Translation gives CASSQEGTGPHEQFF. The rearrangement uses TRBV4-2 and TRBJ2-1, with 9 bases fitting TRBD1. CDR3 size: 15 residues. V was pared by 0 bases and J by 8 bases, with 5 bases of the junction left unmatched. Germline assignment: CDR1 LGHNA and CDR2 YNFKEQ.

The genes are TRBV5-1 and TRBJ1-3; the match to TRBD1 covers 8 bases. From germline, CDR1 is SGHRS and CDR2 YFSETQ. V shed 0 bases, J shed 3 bases, and the junction held 8 bases outside the gene matches. The CDR3 extends over 17 amino acids. Here the CDR3 reads CASSLGPTGDNGNTIYF. The DNA for the CDR3 is TGCGCCAGCAGCTTGGGCCCGACAGGGGACAATGGAAACACCATATATTTT.

The chain uses TRBV7-2 and TRBJ2-1; 8 positions match TRBD2. This CDR3 has 15 amino acids. Trimming removed 4 bases from V and 1 base from J; junction bases left unmatched: 3. Germline loops: CDR1 SGHTA, CDR2 FQGNSA. This CDR3 reads CASSSIAGSYNEQFF. The CDR3 DNA sequence: TGTGCCAGCAGCTCGATAGCGGGATCCTACAATGAGCAGTTCTTC.

This chain's CDR3 is CAGRRLGEQYV. The CDR3 nucleotides read TGCGCCGGACGCAGGCTCGGCGAGCAGTACGTC. The chain carries TRBV23-1 and TRBJ2-7; unclear D gene. TRBV23-1 is an ORF, and what it does is uncertain. The ends were cut back, 11 bases at V and 6 bases at J, with 14 bases in the middle. This CDR3 has 11 amino acids.

This chain joins TRBV5-6 and TRBJ1-1; 9 nucleotides line up with TRBD1. J gave up 6 bases and V 3 bases, and 6 bases lay outside the gene matches. Germline assignment: CDR1 SGHDT and CDR2 YYEEEE. There are 14 residues in the CDR3. CDR3 nucleotide sequence: TGTGCCAGCAGCTCCCGGGACAGGGCCTCTGAAGCTTTCTTT. Protein: CASSSRDRASEAFF.

The rearrangement uses TRBV27 and TRBJ1-1; D is perhaps TRBD1 (5 bases). The CDR3 runs 14 residues. Trimming left V 3 bases short and J 5 bases short, with 13 bases between. Germline CDR1 and CDR2: MNHEY and SMNVEV (reference sequence). The CDR3 nucleotides read TGTGCCAGCAGTTTTGGGCAGGGTCTTACTGAAGCTTTCTTT. Its protein product is CASSFGQGLTEAFF.

This rearrangement joins TRBV23-1 to TRBJ2-4, with TRBD2 as a possible D gene (5 bases). TRBV23-1 qualifies as an ORF whose function is uncertain. Trimming took off 2 bases at V and 0 bases at J, with 17 bases between the two ends. The CDR3 is made up of 18 amino acids. CDR3 loop: CASSQKRASPLAKNIQYF. Written as DNA, the CDR3 is TGCGCCAGCAGTCAAAAGAGGGCCTCTCCGCTAGCCAAAAACATTCAGTACTTC.

The rearrangement links TRBV28 to TRBJ1-1, with TRBD1 as a possible D gene (6 bases). This CDR3 has 14 amino acids. The germline V and J ends were trimmed by 6 bases and 1 base, with 12 bases remaining between them. Germline V CDR1 and CDR2: MDHEN, SYDVKM. The CDR3 DNA reads TGTGCCAGCAGCAGGGGCCTCTCGAACACTGAAGCTTTCTTT. This sequence encodes CASSRGLSNTEAFF.

In its sample, this clone was seen a few times. This rearrangement joins TRBV2 to TRBJ1-2; D may be TRBD1 (5 bases). The CDR3 length is 14 residues. From germline, CDR1 is SNHLY and CDR2 FYNNEI. The V end was cut by 6 bases, the J end by 3 bases, with 14 bases between. The CDR3 bases are TGTGCCAGCAGGAGGGCAGGGTTAGACTATGGCTACACCTTC. Translation gives CASRRAGLDYGYTF. Based on the CDR3 plus reference TRBV2 and TRBJ1-2, the full variable domain is EPEVTQTPSHQVTQMGQEVILRCVPISNHLYFYWYRQILGQKVEFLVSFYNNEISEKSEIFDDQFSVERPDGSNFTLKIRSTKLEDSAMYFCASRRAGLDYGYTFGSGTRLTVV.

CDR3 sequence: CASSQVGGTADGYTF. Written as DNA, the CDR3 is TGCGCCAGCAGCCAAGTTGGGGGGACAGCAGATGGCTACACCTTC. The chain joins TRBV4-3 to TRBJ1-2; TRBD1 matches at 7 bases. CDR3 length equals 15 residues. Germline V lookup: CDR1 LGHNA, CDR2 YSLEER. V lost 1 base, J lost 6 bases, and 8 bases stayed unmatched.

DNA of the CDR3: TGTGCCAGCAGGGTTGAAAATCAGCCCCAGCATTTT. Amino acids: CASRVENQPQHF. This sequence joins TRBV6-5 and TRBJ1-5; D is ambiguous. The CDR3 has 12 amino acids. Germline-derived CDR1 and CDR2 are MNHEY and SVGAGI. Trimming stripped 6 bases from V and 4 bases from J, with 7 bases between.

The chain combines TRBV6-1 with TRBJ1-1; D may be TRBD1 (6 bases). This CDR3 contains 15 residues. Deletions cut 8 bases from V and 1 base from J, with 17 bases between. Germline V lookup: CDR1 MNHNS, CDR2 SASEGT. The CDR3 here is CASRRGGGQNTEAFF. The DNA for the CDR3 is TGTGCCAGCCGTCGAGGTGGGGGGCAGAACACTGAAGCTTTCTTT.

This clone was seen once. The chain joins TRBV18 to TRBJ1-3, with a weak D call TRBD1 (5 bases). In germline, CDR1 is KGHSH, CDR2 LQKENI. V was clipped by 1 base and J by 2 bases, with 9 bases between them. The CDR3 extends over 15 amino acids. CDR3 amino acids: CASSPRQGTGNTIYF. CDR3 nucleotide sequence: TGTGCCAGCTCACCACGGCAGGGCACTGGAAACACCATATATTTT.

The gene calls are TRBV25-1 and TRBJ2-5; a weak D match, TRBD2 (6 bases). This CDR3 spans 15 amino acids. CDR1 and CDR2 (germline): MGHDK, SYGVNS. Trimming cost V 1 base and J 2 bases, with 11 bases left between them. The CDR3 protein is CASSECAGKQETQYF. Written as DNA, the CDR3 is TGTGCCAGCAGTGAATGTGCGGGAAAGCAAGAGACCCAGTACTTC.

The J gene is TRBJ2-2, the V gene TRBV11-1, with 8 bases that match TRBD1. The CDR3 totals 16 residues. V was pared by 8 bases and J by 6 bases, with 14 bases of the junction left unmatched. The germline V gene encodes CDR1 SGHAT and CDR2 FQDESV (reference sequence). CDR3 amino acids: CASLQTRQGLAGELFF. The CDR3 coding sequence is TGTGCCAGCCTCCAGACAAGACAGGGGCTTGCCGGGGAGCTGTTTTTT.

This chain joins TRBV20-1 and TRBJ1-2, with D unresolved. V lost 5 bases and J 1 base, leaving 5 bases between the germline ends. The CDR3 has 11 residues. Looked up from germline, CDR1 is DFQATT and CDR2 is SNEGSKA (reference sequence). This CDR3 reads CSAHHNYGYTF. The CDR3 coding sequence is TGCAGTGCTCATCATAACTATGGCTACACCTTC.